This T cell receptor (beta chain) was sequenced during a study of T cells after yellow fever vaccination. For TCR, cDNA came from 5'RACE template switching, which added a universal primer site and UMIs. One entry per CDR3 protein results from TCRdb running MiXCR on the 5' RACE reads. Of 200,000 to 300,000 distinct CDR3 sequences listed, 10% to 15% were seen once; the top ten hold roughly 0.5%. Study observations and caveats: One caveat is that FACS-sorted repertoires could contain abundant clonotypes contaminating from the bulk population. The booster saw the reappearance of most primary-vaccination clones (approximately 97% CD4, 80% to 90% CD8).

In the case of this clonotype: Its antigen is as yet unknown.

The CDR3 totals 16 residues. Germline CDR1 and CDR2: SEHNR and FQNEAQ (reference sequence). The V and J ends lost 4 bases and 3 bases, in that order; junction bases with no gene match: 11. The sequencing used CD4+ T cells sorted from PBMCs, collected 45 days after the yellow fever booster vaccination. The receptor's source is a man younger than 45 who received the YFV17D yellow fever vaccine. The rearrangement links TRBV7-9 to TRBJ2-7; 8 bases line up with TRBD1. CDR3 coding DNA: TGTGCCAGCAGCTCCACGTGGCCGGACAGGGACTACGAGCAGTACTTC. This translates into CASSSTWPDRDYEQYF.